One and the same sample provided the 24 T cell receptor beta chains below, sequenced in a study of cytomegalovirus exposure and HLA in healthy donors. This PCR relied on a set of 60 Vbeta primers and 13 Jbeta primers. Clones were read by immunoSEQ multiplex PCR, and TCRdb kept only the in-frame ones, dropping some. The table lists some 180,000 clones, roughly 82% of them singletons. Sample: PBMCs. The source of these receptors is a middle-aged man in good health and CMV-seronegative.

This clone was observed once. The J gene is TRBJ2-3, the V gene TRBV7-2, with 11 bases lining up with TRBD2. The CDR3 runs to 16 residues. The germline V gene has CDR1 SGHTA and CDR2 FQGNSA. The V segment lost 5 bases and the J segment 2 bases; nucleotides outside the gene matches: 6. The CDR3 here is CASSPGTSGYTDTQYF. CDR3 sequence (DNA): TGTGCCAGCAGCCCGGGGACTAGCGGATACACAGATACGCAGTATTTT.

J is TRBJ2-1 and V is TRBV9, with a possible D match to TRBD2 (5 bases). V was clipped by 3 bases and J by 2 bases, with 12 bases between them. Germline loops: CDR1 SGDLS, CDR2 YYNGEE. This CDR3 spans 15 amino acids. The CDR3 sequence: CASSARENPYNEQFF. The CDR3 DNA reads as TGTGCCAGCAGCGCAAGGGAGAATCCCTACAATGAGCAGTTCTTC.

This clone has more than one count but fewer than ten. The chain joins TRBV6-5 to TRBJ2-5; 9 nucleotides match TRBD1. Germline loops: CDR1 MNHEY, CDR2 SVGAGI. The CDR3 extends over 14 amino acids. With 4 bases clipped from V and 3 bases from J, the junction kept 3 bases outside the gene matches. In nucleotides, the CDR3 is TGTGCCAGCAGTTCGGGACAGGGTAAAGAGACCCAGTACTTC. Translation gives CASSSGQGKETQYF.

The chain is built from TRBV18 and TRBJ2-3, with a weak D call TRBD1 (5 bases). Trimming removed 1 base from V and 4 bases from J, with 15 bases in between. The germline gives CDR1 KGHSH, CDR2 LQKENI. There are 16 residues in the CDR3. Here the CDR3 DNA reads TGTGCCAGCTCACCACAGGGGCCTAATATCGCAGATACGCAGTATTTT. It specifies CASSPQGPNIADTQYF. The full variable domain, completed using reference TRBV18 and TRBJ2-3, is NAGVMQNPRHLVRRRGQEARLRCSPMKGHSHVYWYRQLPEEGLKFMVYLQKENIIDESGMPKERFSAEFPKEGPSILRIQQVVRGDSAAYFCASSPQGPNIADTQYFGPGTRLTVL.

The V gene is TRBV6-4, the J gene TRBJ2-1; 8 nucleotides match TRBD2. CDR1 and CDR2 (germline): MRHNA, SNTAGT. V lost 0 bases to trimming and J lost 4 bases; unmatched junction nucleotides: 8. The CDR3 totals 17 residues. The CDR3 DNA reads as TGTGCCAGCAGTGACTCCCCGGGACTAGTGGGGTACAATGAGCAGTTCTTC. The encoded protein is CASSDSPGLVGYNEQFF.

The chain is built from TRBV7-8 and TRBJ1-2; 9 nucleotides match TRBD1. Germline V gene data show CDR1 as SGHVS and CDR2 as FQNEAQ. Unmatched junction bases numbered 7, after V lost 3 bases and J lost 8 bases. The length of the CDR3 is 14 residues. The CDR3 nucleotides read TGTGCCAGCAGCTTCGGGACAGGGACTCGGGGCTACACCTTC. Its protein is CASSFGTGTRGYTF.

V and J are TRBV4-3 and TRBJ1-2; D unresolved. CDR3 length: 14 amino acids. The V end was cut by 1 base, the J end by 2 bases, with 8 bases between. Germline V lookup: CDR1 LGHNA, CDR2 YSLEER. DNA of the CDR3: TGCGCCAGCAGCCAAGTGGCGGGCAACTATGGCTACACCTTC. This sequence encodes CASSQVAGNYGYTF.

V is TRBV7-2 and J is TRBJ1-1; a weak D match, TRBD1 (5 bases). Germline CDR1 and CDR2: SGHTA and FQGNSA. This CDR3 is built from 14 residues. V lost 8 bases and J lost 7, with 20 bases in between. The CDR3 DNA is TGTGCCAGCCGCGGGAGGGGCCCCAAGAGTGAAGCTTTCTTT. This encodes CASRGRGPKSEAFF.

The chain couples TRBV6-5 to TRBJ1-1; tentative D call: TRBD1 (5 bases). V lost 2 bases to trimming and J lost 1 base, with 8 bases between them. The CDR3 spans 14 residues. The germline gives CDR1 MNHEY, CDR2 SVGAGI. CDR3 residues: CASSYGGENTEAFF. For the CDR3, the DNA is TGTGCCAGCAGTTACGGGGGGGAGAACACTGAAGCTTTCTTT.

The chain carries TRBV5-5 and TRBJ1-2; 9 bases match TRBD1. Germline V gene data show CDR1 as SGHKS and CDR2 as YYEKEE (reference sequence). The J segment lost 4 bases and the V segment lost 6 bases, leaving 13 bases of the junction unmatched. This CDR3 has 16 residues. CDR3 bases: TGTGCCAGCAAACCGGGACAGGGCTTTAGGGGCTATGGCTACACCTTC. Its translation: CASKPGQGFRGYGYTF. Based on the CDR3 plus reference TRBV5-5 and TRBJ1-2, the full variable domain is DAGVTQSPTHLIKTRGQQVTLRCSPISGHKSVSWYQQVLGQGPQFIFQYYEKEERGRGNFPDRFSARQFPNYSSELNVNALLLGDSALYLCASKPGQGFRGYGYTFGSGTRLTVV.

The chain employs TRBV15 and TRBJ1-3; 7 bases align to TRBD1. V lost 2 bases, J lost 2 bases, and 24 bases stayed unmatched. There are 22 residues in the CDR3. Germline V gene lookup returns CDR1 LNHNV and CDR2 YYDKDF (reference sequence). Here the CDR3 DNA reads TGTGCCACCAGCAGACGAATCTTTTACCTTGGACAGGTGAGGGATCCTGGAAACACCATATATTTT. Translating it yields CATSRRIFYLGQVRDPGNTIYF.

Here the CDR3 reads CASSYGQGQRETQYF. The CDR3 DNA is TGCGCCAGCAGCTACGGACAGGGGCAGAGGGAGACCCAGTACTTC. This chain uses TRBV5-1 with TRBJ2-5; 9 bases line up with TRBD1. Germline CDR1 reads SGHRS; CDR2 reads YFSETQ. This CDR3 spans 15 amino acids. V lost 3 bases to trimming and J lost 5 bases; unmatched junction nucleotides: 8.

The genes are TRBV30 and TRBJ2-2; 7 bases line up with TRBD2. The CDR3 spans 14 residues. Germline CDR1 is GTSNPN and CDR2 is SVGIG (reference sequence). Losses at the gene ends were 0 bases for V and 9 bases for J; bases not matched to a gene: 7. CDR3 DNA sequence: TGTGCCTGGAGTGTAGGGCTAGCGGCTCGGGAGCTGTTTTTT. Amino acid sequence: CAWSVGLAARELFF.

This clone was counted between two and nine times. V usage is TRBV19 and J usage is TRBJ1-6, with 11 bases fitting TRBD1. CDR1 is LNHDA and CDR2 is SQIVND in the germline V gene (reference sequence). This CDR3 region has 17 residues. J gave up 10 bases and V 6 bases, and 14 bases lay outside the gene matches. Written as DNA, the CDR3 is TGTGCCAGTAGCATCGGGACAGGGGGTGTTCGATCCTCACCCCTCCACTTT. Residues: CASSIGTGGVRSSPLHF. Together with reference TRBV19 and TRBJ1-6, the CDR3 gives the full variable domain: DGGITQSPKYLFRKEGQNVTLSCEQNLNHDAMYWYRQDPGQGLRLIYYSQIVNDFQKGDIAEGYSVSREKKESFPLTVTSAQKNPTAFYLCASSIGTGGVRSSPLHFGNGTRLTVT.

The chain employs TRBV19 and TRBJ1-5; D is unresolved. The CDR3 spans 14 residues. Germline-derived CDR1 and CDR2 are LNHDA and SQIVND (reference sequence). V was clipped by 1 base and J by 9 bases, with 13 bases between them. The CDR3 sequence is CASSIGTDTAPQHF. The CDR3 DNA reads TGTGCCAGTAGTATAGGAACAGATACCGCGCCCCAGCATTTT.

To note about this clone: The junction shows a germline mismatch at one end, possibly a read error. The CDR3 nucleotides read TGTGCCAGCGGTGATGGACTAGCGGGAGATACGCAGTATTTT. Translated: CASGDGLAGDTQYF. This sequence joins TRBV6-4 and TRBJ2-3, with 11 bases lining up with TRBD2. This CDR3 region has 14 residues. CDR1 is MRHNA, CDR2 SNTAGT, per germline.

The CDR3 is CASSLARTGGFSLYNEQFF. For the CDR3, the DNA is TGTGCCAGCAGCTTGGCCAGGACAGGGGGCTTCTCTTTATACAATGAGCAGTTCTTC. This sequence joins TRBV5-4 and TRBJ2-1, with 11 bases that match TRBD1. V lost 0 bases to trimming and J lost 4 bases; unmatched junction nucleotides: 12. The CDR3 runs 19 residues. Germline V gene data show CDR1 as SGHNT and CDR2 as YYREEE (reference sequence).

This clone was found once. The chain joins TRBV6-6 to TRBJ1-5; 7 bases map to TRBD1. The CDR3 spans 14 residues. Germline-derived CDR1 and CDR2 are MNHNY and SVGAGI (reference sequence). V dropped 8 bases and J dropped 5; count of bases not matched to a gene: 9. DNA for the CDR3: TGTGCCAGCTCTGGGCAGGGGGATTATCAGCCCCAGCATTTT. Protein sequence: CASSGQGDYQPQHF.

The chain employs TRBV7-3 and TRBJ2-1, with 8 bases aligning to TRBD2. The V and J ends lost 4 bases and 6 bases, in that order; junction bases with no gene match: 8. The CDR3 runs 15 residues. Germline values: CDR1 SGHTA, CDR2 FQGTGA. CDR3 DNA: TGTGCCAGCAGCTACTTTAGCGGGGCTCTCAATGAGCAGTTCTTC. Residues: CASSYFSGALNEQFF.

The V call is TRBV7-2, the J call TRBJ2-7, with 8 bases that match TRBD2. CDR1 is SGHTA, CDR2 FQGNSA, per germline. This CDR3 comprises 16 residues. With V trimmed by 5 bases and J by 0 bases, 9 bases remained unmatched. CDR3 amino acids: CASSPRLAGLSYEQYF. DNA for the CDR3: TGTGCCAGCAGCCCCAGGCTAGCGGGTCTCTCCTACGAGCAGTACTTC.

The chain joins TRBV20-1 to TRBJ2-5, with a possible D match to TRBD2 (6 bases). Between the trimmed V and J ends, which lost 4 bases and 4 bases, there was a span of 7 bases. The CDR3 is 11 amino acids. Germline values: CDR1 DFQATT, CDR2 SNEGSKA (reference sequence). The CDR3 DNA sequence: TGCAGTGCTATAGCGGTAGAGACCCAGTACTTC. Protein sequence: CSAIAVETQYF.

The CDR3 DNA reads as TGTGCCAGCAGTACAGGTTGGGGCAATCAGCCCCAGCATTTT. This translates into CASSTGWGNQPQHF. The chain joins TRBV6-5 to TRBJ1-5; D might be TRBD1 (5 bases). This CDR3 comprises 14 residues. The V gene's germline CDR1 is MNHEY and CDR2 SVGAGI. Trimming shortened V by 5 bases and J by 2 bases, and 10 bases separated the two germline ends.

The chain has TRBV27 and TRBJ2-7, with D maybe TRBD1 (6 bases). With 6 bases removed from V and 3 bases from J, the gap between germline ends came to 12 bases. The CDR3 covers 13 residues. The germline CDR1 and CDR2 sequences are MNHEY and SMNVEV (reference sequence). DNA for the CDR3: TGTGCCAGCAGGACCGGACAGCTCTACGAGCAGTACTTC. It yields the protein CASRTGQLYEQYF.

J is TRBJ1-3 and V is TRBV7-3; D remains unclear. Germline assignment: CDR1 SGHTA and CDR2 FQGTGA. Trimming took 1 base from V and 4 from J, leaving 8 bases between them. The CDR3 contains 14 residues. DNA of the CDR3: TGTGCCAGCAGCTTAAACGGTCCCGGAAACACCATATATTTT. It yields the protein CASSLNGPGNTIYF.